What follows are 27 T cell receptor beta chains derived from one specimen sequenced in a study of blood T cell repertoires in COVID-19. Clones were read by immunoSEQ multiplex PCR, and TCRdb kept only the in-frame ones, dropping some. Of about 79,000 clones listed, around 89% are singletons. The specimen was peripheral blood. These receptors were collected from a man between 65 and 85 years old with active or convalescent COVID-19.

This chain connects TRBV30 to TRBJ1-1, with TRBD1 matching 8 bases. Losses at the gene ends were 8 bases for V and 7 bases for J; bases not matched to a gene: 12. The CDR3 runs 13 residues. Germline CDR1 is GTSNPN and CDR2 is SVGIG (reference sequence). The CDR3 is CAHHFRGRNEAFF. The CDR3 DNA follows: TGTGCCCACCACTTCAGGGGGCGGAATGAAGCTTTCTTT. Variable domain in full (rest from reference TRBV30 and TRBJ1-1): SQTIHQWPATLVQPVGSPLSLECTVEGTSNPNLYWYRQAAGRGLQLLFYSVGIGQISSEVPQNLSASRPQDRQFILSSKKLLLSDSGFYLCAHHFRGRNEAFFGQGTRLTVV.

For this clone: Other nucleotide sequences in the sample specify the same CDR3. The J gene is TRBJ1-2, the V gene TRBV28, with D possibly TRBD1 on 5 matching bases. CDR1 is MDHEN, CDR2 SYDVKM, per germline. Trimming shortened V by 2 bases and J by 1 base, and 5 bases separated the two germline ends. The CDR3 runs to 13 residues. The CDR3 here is CASSLQGNYGYTF. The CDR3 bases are TGTGCCAGCAGTTTACAGGGTAACTATGGCTACACCTTC.

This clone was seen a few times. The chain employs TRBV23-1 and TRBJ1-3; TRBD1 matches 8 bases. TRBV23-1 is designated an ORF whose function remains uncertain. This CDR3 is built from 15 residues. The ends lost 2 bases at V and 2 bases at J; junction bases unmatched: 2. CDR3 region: CASSQQGAAGNTIYF. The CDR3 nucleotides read TGCGCCAGCAGTCAACAGGGGGCGGCTGGAAACACCATATATTTT.

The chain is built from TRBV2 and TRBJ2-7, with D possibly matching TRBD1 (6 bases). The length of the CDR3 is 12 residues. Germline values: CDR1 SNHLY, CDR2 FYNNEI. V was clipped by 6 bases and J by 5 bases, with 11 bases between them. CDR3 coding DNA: TGTGCCAGCAGGGAACAGGGAAACGAGCAGTACTTC. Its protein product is CASREQGNEQYF.

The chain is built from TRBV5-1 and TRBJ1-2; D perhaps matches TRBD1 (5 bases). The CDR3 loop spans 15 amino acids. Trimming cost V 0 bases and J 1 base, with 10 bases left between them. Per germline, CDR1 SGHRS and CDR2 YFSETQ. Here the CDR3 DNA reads TGCGCCAGCAGCTTGGCGGCGGGGGTTAACTATGGCTACACCTTC. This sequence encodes CASSLAAGVNYGYTF.

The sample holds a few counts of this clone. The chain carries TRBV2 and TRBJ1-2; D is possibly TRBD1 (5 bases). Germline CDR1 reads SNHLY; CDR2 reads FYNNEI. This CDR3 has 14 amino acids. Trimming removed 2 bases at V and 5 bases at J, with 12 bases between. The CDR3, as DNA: TGTGCCAGCAGTGAACTAGGGGCCCAATATGGCTACACCTTC. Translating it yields CASSELGAQYGYTF. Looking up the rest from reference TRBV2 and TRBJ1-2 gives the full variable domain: EPEVTQTPSHQVTQMGQEVILRCVPISNHLYFYWYRQILGQKVEFLVSFYNNEISEKSEIFDDQFSVERPDGSNFTLKIRSTKLEDSAMYFCASSELGAQYGYTFGSGTRLTVV.

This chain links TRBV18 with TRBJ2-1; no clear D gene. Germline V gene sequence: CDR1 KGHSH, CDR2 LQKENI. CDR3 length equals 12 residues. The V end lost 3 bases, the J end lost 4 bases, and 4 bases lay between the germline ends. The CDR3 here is CASSPQYNEQFF. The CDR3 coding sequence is TGTGCCAGCTCACCTCAGTACAATGAGCAGTTCTTC. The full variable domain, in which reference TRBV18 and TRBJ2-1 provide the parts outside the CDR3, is NAGVMQNPRHLVRRRGQEARLRCSPMKGHSHVYWYRQLPEEGLKFMVYLQKENIIDESGMPKERFSAEFPKEGPSILRIQQVVRGDSAAYFCASSPQYNEQFFGPGTRLTVL.

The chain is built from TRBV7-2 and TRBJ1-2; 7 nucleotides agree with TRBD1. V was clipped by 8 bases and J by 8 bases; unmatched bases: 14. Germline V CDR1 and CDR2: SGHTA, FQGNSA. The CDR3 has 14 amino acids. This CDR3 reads CASRPGTTGQGYTF. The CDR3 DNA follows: TGTGCCAGCCGCCCCGGTACGACAGGGCAGGGCTACACCTTC.

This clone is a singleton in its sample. CDR3 nucleotides: TGTGCCAGCAGCGTAGGCCTGACAGGCCCGCAGAACACTGAAGCTTTCTTT. Translation gives CASSVGLTGPQNTEAFF. The chain couples TRBV9 to TRBJ1-1, with D possibly matching TRBD1 (6 bases). CDR1 is SGDLS and CDR2 is YYNGEE in the germline V gene. The CDR3 extends over 17 amino acids. Trimming pared 0 bases from V and 1 base from J, leaving 16 bases between.

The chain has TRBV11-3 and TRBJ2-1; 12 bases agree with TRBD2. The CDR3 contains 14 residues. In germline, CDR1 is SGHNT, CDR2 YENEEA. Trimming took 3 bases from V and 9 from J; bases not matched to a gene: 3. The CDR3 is CASSFSGLAGEQFF. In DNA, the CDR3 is TGTGCCAGCAGCTTTTCGGGACTAGCGGGTGAGCAGTTCTTC.

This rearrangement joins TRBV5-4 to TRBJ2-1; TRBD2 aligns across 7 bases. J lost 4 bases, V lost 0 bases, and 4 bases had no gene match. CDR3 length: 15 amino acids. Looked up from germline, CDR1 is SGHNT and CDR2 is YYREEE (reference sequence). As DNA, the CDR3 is TGTGCCAGCAGCTTGGATACTAGCGCGTACAATGAGCAGTTCTTC. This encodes CASSLDTSAYNEQFF.

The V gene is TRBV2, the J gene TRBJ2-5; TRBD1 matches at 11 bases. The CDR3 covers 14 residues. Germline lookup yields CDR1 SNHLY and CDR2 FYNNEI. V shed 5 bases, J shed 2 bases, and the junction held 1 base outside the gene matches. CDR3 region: CASSRDRGQETQYF. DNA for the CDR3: TGTGCCAGCAGTAGGGACAGGGGGCAAGAGACCCAGTACTTC.

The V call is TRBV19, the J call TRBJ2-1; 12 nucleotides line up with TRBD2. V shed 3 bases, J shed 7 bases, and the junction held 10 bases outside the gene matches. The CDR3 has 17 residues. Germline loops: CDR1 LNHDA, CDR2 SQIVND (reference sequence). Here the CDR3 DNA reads TGTGCCAGTAGTATGATGGCTAGCGGGAGGGCCGGGAATGAGCAGTTCTTC. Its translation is CASSMMASGRAGNEQFF.

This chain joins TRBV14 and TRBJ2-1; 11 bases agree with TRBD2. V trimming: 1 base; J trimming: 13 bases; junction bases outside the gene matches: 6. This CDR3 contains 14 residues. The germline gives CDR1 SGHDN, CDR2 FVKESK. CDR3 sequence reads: CASSQGASGRNQFF. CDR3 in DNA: TGTGCCAGCAGCCAAGGTGCTAGCGGGAGGAACCAGTTCTTC.

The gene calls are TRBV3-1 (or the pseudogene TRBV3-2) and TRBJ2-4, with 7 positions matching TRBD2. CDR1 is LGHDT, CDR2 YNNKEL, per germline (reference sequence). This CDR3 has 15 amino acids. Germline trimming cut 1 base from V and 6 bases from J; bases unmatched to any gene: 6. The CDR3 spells CASSQGRTRINIQYF. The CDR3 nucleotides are TGTGCCAGCAGCCAAGGGAGGACTAGGATAAACATTCAGTACTTC.

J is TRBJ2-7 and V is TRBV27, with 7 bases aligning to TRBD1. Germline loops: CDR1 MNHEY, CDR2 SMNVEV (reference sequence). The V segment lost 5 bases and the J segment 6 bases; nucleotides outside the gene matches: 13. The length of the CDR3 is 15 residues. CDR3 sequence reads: CASSRDSYSNFEQYF. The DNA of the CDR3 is TGTGCCAGCAGTAGGGACAGCTATAGCAATTTCGAGCAGTACTTC.

The CDR3: CASSMMGLALYNEQFF. CDR3 nucleotides: TGTGCCAGCAGCATGATGGGACTAGCCTTATACAATGAGCAGTTCTTC. The gene calls are TRBV7-9 and TRBJ2-1, with TRBD2 matching 9 bases. This CDR3 is 16 amino acids long. J lost 4 bases, V lost 5 bases, and 9 bases had no gene match. Germline V gene sequence: CDR1 SEHNR, CDR2 FQNEAQ (reference sequence).

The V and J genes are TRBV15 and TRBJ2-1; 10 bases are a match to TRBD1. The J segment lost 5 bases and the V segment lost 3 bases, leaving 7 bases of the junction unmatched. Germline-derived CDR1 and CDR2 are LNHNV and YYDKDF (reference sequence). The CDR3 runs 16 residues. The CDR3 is CATSSIRQGADNEQFF. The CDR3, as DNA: TGTGCCACCAGCAGTATCCGACAGGGGGCTGACAATGAGCAGTTCTTC.

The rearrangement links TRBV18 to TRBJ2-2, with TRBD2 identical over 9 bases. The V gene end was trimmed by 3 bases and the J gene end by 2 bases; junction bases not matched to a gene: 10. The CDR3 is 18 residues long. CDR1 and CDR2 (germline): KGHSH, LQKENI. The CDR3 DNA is TGTGCCAGCTCACCCATCCTAGCGGGGCCACTTAACACCGGGGAGCTGTTTTTT. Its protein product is CASSPILAGPLNTGELFF.

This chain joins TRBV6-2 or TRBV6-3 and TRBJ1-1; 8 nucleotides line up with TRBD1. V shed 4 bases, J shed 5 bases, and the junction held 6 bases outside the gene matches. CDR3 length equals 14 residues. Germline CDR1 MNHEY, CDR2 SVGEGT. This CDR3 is CASSSGQGLTEAFF. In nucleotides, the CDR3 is TGTGCCAGCAGTTCTGGACAGGGATTGACTGAAGCTTTCTTT.

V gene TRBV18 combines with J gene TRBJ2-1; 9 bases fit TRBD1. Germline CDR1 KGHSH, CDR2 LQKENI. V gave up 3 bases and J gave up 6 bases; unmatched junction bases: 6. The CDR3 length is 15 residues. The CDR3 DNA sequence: TGTGCCAGCTCACCGGTGACAGGGGGGGGCAATGAGCAGTTCTTC. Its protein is CASSPVTGGGNEQFF.

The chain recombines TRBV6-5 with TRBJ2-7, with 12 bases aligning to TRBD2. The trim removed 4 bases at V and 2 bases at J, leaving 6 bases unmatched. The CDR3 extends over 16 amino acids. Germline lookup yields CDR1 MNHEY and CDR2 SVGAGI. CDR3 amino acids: CASSSTTSGGTYEQYF. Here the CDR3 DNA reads TGTGCCAGCAGTTCCACTACTAGCGGGGGGACCTACGAGCAGTACTTC.

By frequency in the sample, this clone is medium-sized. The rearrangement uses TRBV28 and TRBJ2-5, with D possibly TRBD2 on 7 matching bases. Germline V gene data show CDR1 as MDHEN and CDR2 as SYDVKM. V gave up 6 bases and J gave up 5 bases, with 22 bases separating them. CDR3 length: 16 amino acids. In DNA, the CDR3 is TGTGCCAGCAGCCGACTCACTGGCGGGGGCGTGGAGACCCAGTACTTC. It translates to CASSRLTGGGVETQYF. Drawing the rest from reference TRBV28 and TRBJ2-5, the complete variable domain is DVKVTQSSRYLVKRTGEKVFLECVQDMDHENMFWYRQDPGLGLRLIYFSYDVKMKEKGDIPEGYSVSREKKERFSLILESASTNQTSMYLCASSRLTGGGVETQYFGPGTRLLVL.

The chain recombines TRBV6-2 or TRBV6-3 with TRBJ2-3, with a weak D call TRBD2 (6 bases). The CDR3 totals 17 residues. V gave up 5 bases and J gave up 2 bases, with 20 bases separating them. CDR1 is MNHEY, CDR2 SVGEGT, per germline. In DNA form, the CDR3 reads TGTGCCAGCAGTCAGAATAACGGGAGACCTTACACAGATACGCAGTATTTT. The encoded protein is CASSQNNGRPYTDTQYF.

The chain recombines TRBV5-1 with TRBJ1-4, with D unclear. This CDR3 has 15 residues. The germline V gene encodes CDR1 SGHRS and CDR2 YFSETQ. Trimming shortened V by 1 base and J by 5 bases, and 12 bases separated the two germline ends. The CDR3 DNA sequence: TGCGCCAGCAGCTTGTCGGGGATCCCAAATGAAAAACTGTTTTTT. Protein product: CASSLSGIPNEKLFF.

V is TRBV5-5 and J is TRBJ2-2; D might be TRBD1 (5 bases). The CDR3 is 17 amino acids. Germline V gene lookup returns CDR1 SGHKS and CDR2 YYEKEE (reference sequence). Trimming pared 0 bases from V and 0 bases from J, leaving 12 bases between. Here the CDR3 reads CASSLGPQGSNTGELFF. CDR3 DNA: TGTGCCAGCAGCTTGGGCCCCCAGGGATCGAACACCGGGGAGCTGTTTTTT.

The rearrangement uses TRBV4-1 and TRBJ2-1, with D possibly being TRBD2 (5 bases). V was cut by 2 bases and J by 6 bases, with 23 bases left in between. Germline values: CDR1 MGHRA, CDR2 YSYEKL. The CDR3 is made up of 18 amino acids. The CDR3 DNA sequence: TGCGCCAGCAGCCAACAAAACCCCATACTAGTTTTTCGCAATGAGCAGTTCTTC. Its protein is CASSQQNPILVFRNEQFF.